This T cell receptor beta chain was obtained from a study of cytomegalovirus exposure and HLA in healthy donors. The PCR used 60 Vbeta and 13 Jbeta primers. Generated by immunoSEQ multiplex PCR, the TCRdb table keeps only in-frame clones and is missing some. This sample carries 200,000 or so clones, about 81% of them seen once, and the ten largest clones take 2.7%. Trimming took 5 bases from V and 0 from J, leaving 16 bases between them. The CDR3 length is 16 residues. The V gene's germline CDR1 is MNHNY and CDR2 SVGAGI (reference sequence). Sequenced: PBMCs. This clonotype originated in a woman in her thirties or forties in good health and CMV-seronegative. The chain joins TRBV6-6 to TRBJ1-2; possible D gene TRBD1, 5 bases. The CDR3 spells CASSRAGDSTNYGYTF. CDR3 DNA sequence: TGTGCCAGCAGTCGCGCGGGGGACTCCACTAACTATGGCTACACCTTC.